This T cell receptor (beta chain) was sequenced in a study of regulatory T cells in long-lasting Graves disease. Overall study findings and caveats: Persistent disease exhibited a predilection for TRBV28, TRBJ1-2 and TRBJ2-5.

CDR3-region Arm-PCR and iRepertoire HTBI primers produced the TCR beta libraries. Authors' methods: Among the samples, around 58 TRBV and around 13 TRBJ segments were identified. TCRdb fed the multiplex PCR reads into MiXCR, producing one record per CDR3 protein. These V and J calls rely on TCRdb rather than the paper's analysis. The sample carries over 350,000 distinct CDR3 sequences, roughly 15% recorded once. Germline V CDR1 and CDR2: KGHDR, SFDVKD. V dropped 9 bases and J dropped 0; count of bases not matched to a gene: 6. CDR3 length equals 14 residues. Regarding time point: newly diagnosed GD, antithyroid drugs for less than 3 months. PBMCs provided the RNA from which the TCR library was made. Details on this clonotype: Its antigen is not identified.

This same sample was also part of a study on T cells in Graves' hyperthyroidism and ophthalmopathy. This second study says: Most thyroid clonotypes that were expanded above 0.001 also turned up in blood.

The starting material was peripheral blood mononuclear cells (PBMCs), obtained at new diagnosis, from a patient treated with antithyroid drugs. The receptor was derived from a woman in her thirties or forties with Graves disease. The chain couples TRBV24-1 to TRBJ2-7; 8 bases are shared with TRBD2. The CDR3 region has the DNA TGTGCCACCCAAGGGAGCGGGAGCTCCTACGAGCAGTACTTC. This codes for CATQGSGSSYEQYF.